This T cell receptor beta chain was observed in a study of T cell changes during pregnancy in multiple sclerosis (dated 2019 in TCRdb). Background for the entire study: The study looked at changes in the T cell repertoire across pregnancy in women with multiple sclerosis.

In this sample, this clone turned up once. The specificity of this receptor is unknown. No base quality information exists; no much larger clone differs at one position. The library was prepared using the immunoSEQ multiplex PCR assay. TCRdb limited this immuneACCESS table to in-frame rearrangements with V and J called. A share of clones is missing; checked studies link under half to unresolved V genes, and the rest is unexplained. The sample table contains fewer than 35,000 clones; only one count was recorded for 75% to 95% of them. Of the sample, approximately 4.7% is held by the ten largest clones. CDR1 and CDR2 were assigned from the germline V gene as MNHEY and SVGAGI. Reading from cysteine to phenylalanine, the CDR3 counts 16 amino acids. Just the 48-base CDR3 DNA is kept, in frame starting at base 1. Cut back by 0 bases and 4 bases, the V and J ends lie 14 bases apart.

The source material was CD8+ T cells from peripheral blood mononuclear cells, sampled in the second trimester of pregnancy. The sequence joins TRBV6-5 to TRBJ2-3; TRBD2 might be the D gene, on 6 matching bases. This clonotype was sampled from a female donor with multiple sclerosis, enrolled in a pregnancy study. The CDR3 loop reads CASSYSITSRSDTQYF. The DNA sequence follows: TGTGCCAGCAGTTACTCGATCACTAGCAGGTCAGATACGCAGTATTTT.